The sequence of this T cell receptor beta chain was determined in a study of shared clonotypes between healthy human individuals. Turning to the study itself: Three plates each covered CD4 naive and memory; CD8 naive two, CD8 memory one. Notes on the study in general: The generation probabilities recorded for non-shared clonotypes fell below those of clonotypes shared by all four donors. Expectations were that clonotype sharing among donors would be affected by sequencing depth.

Trimming took 0 bases from V and 2 from J, leaving 5 bases between them. CDR1 and CDR2 from the germline V gene are SGHAT and FQNNGV. The length of the CDR3 is 13 residues. Authors' analysis steps: ImmunoSEQ supplied junction-only sequences lacking quality scores, so filtering was different. The method was immunoSEQ multiplex PCR; TCRdb's version includes in-frame clones alone and lacks a portion of them. V, J and clone size are those of that table, while D and trimming were read from the DNA. The table has 2 million to 2.5 million clones, approximately 94% seen once. Naive CD8 cells lacked CD45RO and underwent positive selection for CCR7, leaving out terminally differentiated effector memory CD45RA+ cells. This clone was observed a few times. Its antigen is unknown. Distinct nucleotide sequences in the sample also encode this CDR3.

This chain joins TRBV11-2 and TRBJ2-7, with D unclear. Sequenced input: naive CD8+ T cells sorted from blood. This receptor was taken from a man aged 18 to 29 in good health. The CDR3 sequence: CASSLEVTYEQYF. The CDR3 region has the DNA TGTGCCAGCAGCTTAGAGGTAACCTACGAGCAGTACTTC.